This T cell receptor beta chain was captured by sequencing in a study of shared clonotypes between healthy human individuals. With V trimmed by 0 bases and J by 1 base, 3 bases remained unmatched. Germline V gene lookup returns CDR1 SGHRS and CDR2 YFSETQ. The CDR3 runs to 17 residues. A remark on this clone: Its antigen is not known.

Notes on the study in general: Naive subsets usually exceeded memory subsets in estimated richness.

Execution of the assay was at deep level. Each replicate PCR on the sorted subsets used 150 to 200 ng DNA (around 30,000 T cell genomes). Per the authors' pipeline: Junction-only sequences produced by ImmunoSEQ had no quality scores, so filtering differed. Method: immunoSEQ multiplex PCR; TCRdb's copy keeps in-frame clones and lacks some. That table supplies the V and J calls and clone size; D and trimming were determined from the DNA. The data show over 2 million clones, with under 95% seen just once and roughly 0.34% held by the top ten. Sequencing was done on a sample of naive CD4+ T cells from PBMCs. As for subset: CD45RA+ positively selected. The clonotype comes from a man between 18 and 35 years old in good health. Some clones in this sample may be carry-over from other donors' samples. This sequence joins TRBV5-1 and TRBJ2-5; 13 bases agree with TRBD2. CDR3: CASSLGLAGGIQETQYF. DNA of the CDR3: TGCGCCAGCAGCTTGGGACTAGCGGGAGGAATCCAAGAGACCCAGTACTTC.